A single sample is the source of the 22 T cell receptor beta chains below, sequenced in a study of regulatory T cells in long-lasting Graves disease. Arm-PCR with iRepertoire HTBI primers amplified the CDR3 regions for these TCR beta libraries. Each CDR3 protein gets one entry after TCRdb re-called the multiplex PCR reads with MiXCR. The sample includes about 430,000 distinct CDR3 sequences, around 20% of them seen just once. Indicated time point: persistent/refractory GD, antithyroid drugs over 5 years with positive TRAb. PBMC-extracted RNA yielded the TCR library. Here the sequenced sample was peripheral blood mononuclear cells (PBMCs), taken when the disease was refractory, from a patient treated with antithyroid drugs. The receptor source for this set is a female donor with Graves disease.

This clonotype has a count of ten or more. The chain couples TRBV2 to TRBJ1-4, with 11 nucleotides matching TRBD1. This CDR3 has 16 amino acids. The V and J ends lost 3 bases and 5 bases, in that order; junction bases with no gene match: 5. Germline loops: CDR1 SNHLY, CDR2 FYNNEI. The CDR3 here is CASSEGDRGGNEKLFF. In nucleotides, the CDR3 is TGTGCCAGCAGTGAGGGGGACAGGGGGGGCAATGAAAAACTGTTTTTT.

This clonotype was detected only a few times. The chain couples TRBV3-1 to TRBJ2-4, with D tentatively TRBD1 (5 bases). The V gene lost 0 bases and the J gene lost 6 bases, with 12 bases spanning the gap. The CDR3 loop spans 15 amino acids. Germline CDR1 reads LGHDT; CDR2 reads YNNKEL (reference sequence). The CDR3 loop reads CASSQDNRNLNIQYF. The CDR3 region has the DNA TGTGCCAGCAGCCAAGATAACAGGAATTTAAACATTCAGTACTTC.

This clonotype has a handful of counts. A much larger clone lies one base from this, so it may be a read error. Since the CDR3 does not end with the conserved phenylalanine or tryptophan, this likely comes from a read error. The chain links TRBV12-3 or TRBV12-4 to TRBJ1-2, with unresolved D. V dropped 5 bases and J dropped 6 bases, with 13 bases sitting between them. This CDR3 is built from 13 residues. The CDR3 DNA follows: TGTGCCAGCAGTACCCCCGGTACCGATGGCTACACCCTC. Protein sequence: CASSTPGTDGYTL.

The genes are TRBV20-1 and TRBJ2-2, with D tentatively TRBD2 (6 bases). Trimming removed 5 bases from V and 2 bases from J, with 21 bases in between. Per the germline V gene, CDR1 is DFQATT and CDR2 is SNEGSKA (reference sequence). The CDR3 runs 17 residues. This CDR3 is CSAVNPFSGLNTGELFF. The DNA of the CDR3 is TGCAGTGCTGTCAATCCGTTTAGCGGACTAAACACCGGGGAGCTGTTTTTT.

This chain connects TRBV10-1 to TRBJ2-3, with D hard to call. With 0 bases removed from V and 3 bases from J, the gap between germline ends came to 16 bases. The CDR3 runs to 17 residues. Germline assignment: CDR1 WNHNN and CDR2 SYGVQD (reference sequence). CDR3 protein: CASSESTGPGRTDTQYF. The CDR3 region has the DNA TGCGCCAGCAGTGAGTCGACCGGTCCTGGACGTACAGATACGCAGTATTTT.

This clonotype was seen only a few times. The chain uses TRBV5-1 and TRBJ1-3, with D hard to call. The CDR3 extends over 17 amino acids. The V gene lost 0 bases and the J gene lost 0 bases, with 13 bases spanning the gap. Germline values: CDR1 SGHRS, CDR2 YFSETQ. This CDR3 reads CASSLGGSRNSGNTIYF. The CDR3 DNA reads TGCGCCAGCAGCTTGGGTGGCAGCCGCAACTCTGGAAACACCATATATTTT.

This clonotype was picked up many times. V is TRBV28 and J is TRBJ2-6, with D unresolved. The length of the CDR3 is 15 residues. Trimming removed 6 bases from V and 1 base from J, with 10 bases in between. CDR1 and CDR2 from the germline V gene are MDHEN and SYDVKM. The CDR3 bases are TGTGCCAGCAGGCAGGCACGATCTGGGGCCAACGTCCTGACTTTC. The encoded protein is CASRQARSGANVLTF.

There are many counts of this clonotype. The chain is built from TRBV2 and TRBJ2-5; 7 bases align to TRBD1. The ends lost 4 bases at V and 4 bases at J; junction bases unmatched: 3. The CDR3 runs to 13 residues. Germline V gene data show CDR1 as SNHLY and CDR2 as FYNNEI. The CDR3 nucleotides are TGTGCCAGCAGTGTCCCAGGGGGAGAGACCCAGTACTTC. It yields the protein CASSVPGGETQYF.

In this sample, this clonotype turned up many times. V is TRBV12-3 or TRBV12-4 and J is TRBJ1-4; no clear D gene. Trimming shortened V by 5 bases and J by 8 bases, and 9 bases separated the two germline ends. The CDR3 runs 12 residues. The CDR3: CASSPTAEKLFF. The CDR3 DNA reads TGTGCCAGCAGTCCCACCGCAGAAAAACTGTTTTTT.

The chain joins TRBV5-5 to TRBJ1-4, with D possibly being TRBD1 (5 bases). Per germline, CDR1 SGHKS and CDR2 YYEKEE (reference sequence). This CDR3 has 15 residues. V was clipped by 4 bases and J by 3 bases, with 13 bases between them. CDR3 DNA: TGTGCCAGCAGCACGGGCGGGGGACCTAATGAAAAACTGTTTTTT. Translating it yields CASSTGGGPNEKLFF.

This clonotype was observed many times. The V and J genes are TRBV27 and TRBJ2-7, with D perhaps TRBD1 or TRBD2 (5 bases each). Trimming pared 2 bases from V and 2 bases from J, leaving 7 bases between. The length of the CDR3 is 13 residues. The germline V gene has CDR1 MNHEY and CDR2 SMNVEV (reference sequence). DNA for the CDR3: TGTGCCAGCAGTTTAGGGGGACCCTACGAGCAGTACTTC. Protein product: CASSLGGPYEQYF.

In this sample, this clonotype turned up once. The chain combines TRBV2 with TRBJ2-7, with D perhaps TRBD2 (5 bases). V was cut by 6 bases and J by 3 bases, with 18 bases left in between. This CDR3 is 15 amino acids long. From germline, CDR1 is SNHLY and CDR2 FYNNEI. CDR3 protein: CASSLRASPDYEQYF. The CDR3 DNA reads as TGTGCCAGCAGCTTGAGGGCCTCTCCCGACTACGAGCAGTACTTC. The full variable domain, rest sourced from reference TRBV2 and TRBJ2-7, is EPEVTQTPSHQVTQMGQEVILRCVPISNHLYFYWYRQILGQKVEFLVSFYNNEISEKSEIFDDQFSVERPDGSNFTLKIRSTKLEDSAMYFCASSLRASPDYEQYFGPGTRLTVT.

This clonotype was counted at least ten times. The gene calls are TRBV6-1 and TRBJ1-5, with D hard to call. The germline V and J ends were trimmed by 3 bases and 0 bases, with 9 bases remaining between them. This CDR3 region has 15 residues. Germline assignment: CDR1 MNHNS and CDR2 SASEGT. The CDR3 DNA reads TGTGCCAGCAGTGAGCTATGGTATAGCAATCAGCCCCAGCATTTT. Translated, it gives CASSELWYSNQPQHF.

This clonotype was seen many times. This chain connects TRBV18 to TRBJ1-2; 8 bases are shared with TRBD1. V shed 8 bases, J shed 3 bases, and the junction held 8 bases outside the gene matches. Germline CDR1 reads KGHSH; CDR2 reads LQKENI. This CDR3 has 14 residues. The CDR3, as DNA: TGTGCCAGCAGCCCCCCGGACAGGGACTATGGCTACACCTTC. This sequence encodes CASSPPDRDYGYTF.

A remark on this clonotype: A single base separates this from a much larger clone, so it may be a read error. The V call is TRBV30, the J call TRBJ2-5; unclear D gene. The CDR3 sequence is 15 residues long. V lost 0 bases to trimming and J lost 9 bases, with 20 bases between them. The germline V gene has CDR1 GTSNPN and CDR2 SVGIG (reference sequence). Written as DNA, the CDR3 is TGTGCCTGGAGTGTACCCCACTATCCCGTGAGGTCCCAGTACTTC. Translating it yields CAWSVPHYPVRSQYF. Variable domain in full (rest from reference TRBV30 and TRBJ2-5): SQTIHQWPATLVQPVGSPLSLECTVEGTSNPNLYWYRQAAGRGLQLLFYSVGIGQISSEVPQNLSASRPQDRQFILSSKKLLLSDSGFYLCAWSVPHYPVRSQYFGPGTRLLVL.

This clonotype was found many times. This chain joins TRBV6-1 and TRBJ2-5, with 7 bases lining up with TRBD2. Germline CDR1 MNHNS, CDR2 SASEGT. V was pared by 4 bases and J by 8 bases, with 13 bases of the junction left unmatched. The CDR3 consists of 15 residues. As DNA, the CDR3 is TGTGCCAGCAGTGGGTTGACGCGCGGGAGTGGTACCCAGTACTTC. Translation gives CASSGLTRGSGTQYF.

The CDR3: CASSLDVYPGNTIYF. CDR3 in DNA: TGTGCCAGCAGCTTAGATGTGTACCCAGGAAACACCATATATTTT. This chain joins TRBV7-2 and TRBJ1-3; no clear D gene. This CDR3 is 15 amino acids long. The V end was cut by 1 base, the J end by 4 bases, with 11 bases between. Germline V lookup: CDR1 SGHTA, CDR2 FQGNSA.

This clonotype was counted at least ten times. The V call is TRBV20-1, the J call TRBJ1-4, with D hard to call. The ends were cut back, 3 bases at V and 4 bases at J, with 9 bases in the middle. Germline CDR1 reads DFQATT; CDR2 reads SNEGSKA (reference sequence). This CDR3 is 13 amino acids long. The chain's CDR3 is CSASPSVNEKLFF. CDR3 sequence (DNA): TGCAGTGCTAGTCCGTCTGTTAATGAAAAACTGTTTTTT.

This clonotype was recorded at least ten times. The rearrangement joins TRBV28 to TRBJ2-7, with D uncertain. This CDR3 is built from 14 residues. The ends were cut back, 0 bases at V and 1 base at J, with 7 bases in the middle. Germline-derived CDR1 and CDR2 are MDHEN and SYDVKM. This chain's CDR3 is CASSLWLASYEQYF. The DNA of the CDR3 is TGTGCCAGCAGTTTATGGCTCGCGTCCTACGAGCAGTACTTC.

This clonotype occurred many times. The V gene is TRBV5-1, the J gene TRBJ2-6, with D hard to call. Trimming took off 5 bases at V and 2 bases at J, with 11 bases between the two ends. The CDR3 is 15 amino acids. CDR1 SGHRS and CDR2 YFSETQ come from the germline V gene. CDR3 sequence reads: CASRLRYTGANVLTF. Written as DNA, the CDR3 is TGCGCCAGCAGGCTCCGGTATACTGGGGCCAACGTCCTGACTTTC.

This clonotype occurred many times. The chain employs TRBV28 and TRBJ2-7; D is ambiguous. Between the trimmed V and J ends, which lost 10 bases and 3 bases, there was a span of 13 bases. Germline CDR1 MDHEN, CDR2 SYDVKM. The CDR3 contains 12 residues. DNA for the CDR3: TGTGCCACCAGACCAGGAAACTACGAGCAGTACTTC. It yields the protein CATRPGNYEQYF.

This clonotype appeared many times. V is TRBV20-1 and J is TRBJ2-7, with D perhaps matching TRBD1 or TRBD2 (5 bases each). The CDR3 totals 14 residues. The V gene lost 0 bases and the J gene lost 4 bases, with 13 bases spanning the gap. CDR1 is DFQATT and CDR2 is SNEGSKA in the germline V gene (reference sequence). CDR3 sequence reads: CSARDLRWGYEQYF. In DNA, the CDR3 is TGCAGTGCTAGAGATCTCCGATGGGGGTACGAGCAGTACTTC.